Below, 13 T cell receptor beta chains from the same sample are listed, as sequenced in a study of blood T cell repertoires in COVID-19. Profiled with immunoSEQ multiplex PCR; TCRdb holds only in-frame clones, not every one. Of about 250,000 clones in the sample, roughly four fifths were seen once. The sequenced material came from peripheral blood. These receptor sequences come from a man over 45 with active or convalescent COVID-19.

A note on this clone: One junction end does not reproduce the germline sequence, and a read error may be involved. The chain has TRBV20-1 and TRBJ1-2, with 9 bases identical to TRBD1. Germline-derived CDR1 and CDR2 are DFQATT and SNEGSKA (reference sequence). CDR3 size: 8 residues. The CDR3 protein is CGTGGYTF. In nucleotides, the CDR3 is TGTGGGACAGGGGGCTACACCTTC.

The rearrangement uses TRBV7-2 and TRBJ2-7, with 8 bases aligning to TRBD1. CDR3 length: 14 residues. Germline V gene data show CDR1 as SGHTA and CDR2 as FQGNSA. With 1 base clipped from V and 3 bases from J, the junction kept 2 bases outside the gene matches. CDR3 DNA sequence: TGTGCCAGCAGCTTAGTCACAGGGGGCTACGAGCAGTACTTC. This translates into CASSLVTGGYEQYF. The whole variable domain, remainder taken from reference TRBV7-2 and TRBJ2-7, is GAGVSQSPSNKVTEKGKDVELRCDPISGHTALYWYRQSLGQGLEFLIYFQGNSAPDKSGLPSDRFSAERTGGSVSTLTIQRTQQEDSAVYLCASSLVTGGYEQYFGPGTRLTVT.

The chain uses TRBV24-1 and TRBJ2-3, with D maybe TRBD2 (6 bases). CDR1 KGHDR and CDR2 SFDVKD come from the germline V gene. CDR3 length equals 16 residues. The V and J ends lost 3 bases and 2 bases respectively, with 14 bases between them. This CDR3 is CATSDRVAANTDTQYF. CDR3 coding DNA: TGTGCCACCAGTGATAGGGTAGCGGCCAACACAGATACGCAGTATTTT.

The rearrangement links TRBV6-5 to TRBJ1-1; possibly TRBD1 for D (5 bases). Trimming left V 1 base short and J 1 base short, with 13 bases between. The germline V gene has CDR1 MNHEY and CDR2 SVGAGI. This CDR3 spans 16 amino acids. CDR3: CASSYLTGRGNTEAFF. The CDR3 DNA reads TGTGCCAGCAGTTACTTGACCGGAAGGGGGAACACTGAAGCTTTCTTT.

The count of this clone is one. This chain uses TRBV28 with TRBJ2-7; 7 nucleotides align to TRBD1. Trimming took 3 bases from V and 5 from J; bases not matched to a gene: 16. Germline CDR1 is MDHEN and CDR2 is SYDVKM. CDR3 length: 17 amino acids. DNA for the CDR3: TGTGCCAGCAGTTTGCCCACCGGGACAGCCAGCCTCAACGAGCAGTACTTC. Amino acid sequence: CASSLPTGTASLNEQYF. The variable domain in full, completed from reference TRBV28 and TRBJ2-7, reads DVKVTQSSRYLVKRTGEKVFLECVQDMDHENMFWYRQDPGLGLRLIYFSYDVKMKEKGDIPEGYSVSREKKERFSLILESASTNQTSMYLCASSLPTGTASLNEQYFGPGTRLTVT.

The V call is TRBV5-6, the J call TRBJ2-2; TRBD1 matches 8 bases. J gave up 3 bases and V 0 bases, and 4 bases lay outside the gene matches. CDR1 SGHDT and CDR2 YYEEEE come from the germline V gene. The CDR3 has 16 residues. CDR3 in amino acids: CASSLEGQEYTGELFF. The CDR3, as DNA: TGTGCCAGCAGCTTGGAGGGACAGGAATACACCGGGGAGCTGTTTTTT.

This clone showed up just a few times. The CDR3: CASSPPTSLYEQFF. CDR3 nucleotide sequence: TGTGCCAGCAGCCCGCCGACTAGTCTCTATGAGCAGTTCTTC. V usage is TRBV5-6 and J usage is TRBJ2-1; a weak D match, TRBD2 (6 bases). V gave up 4 bases and J gave up 8 bases, with 16 bases separating them. From germline, CDR1 is SGHDT and CDR2 YYEEEE. The CDR3 is made up of 14 amino acids.

CDR3 in amino acids: CASSELAVLSYEQYF. CDR3 coding DNA: TGTGCCAGCAGTGAGTTGGCGGTCTTGTCCTACGAGCAGTACTTC. V gene TRBV2 combines with J gene TRBJ2-7, with D unresolved. The CDR3 contains 15 residues. Germline V lookup: CDR1 SNHLY, CDR2 FYNNEI. Trimming shortened V by 3 bases and J by 1 base, and 13 bases separated the two germline ends.

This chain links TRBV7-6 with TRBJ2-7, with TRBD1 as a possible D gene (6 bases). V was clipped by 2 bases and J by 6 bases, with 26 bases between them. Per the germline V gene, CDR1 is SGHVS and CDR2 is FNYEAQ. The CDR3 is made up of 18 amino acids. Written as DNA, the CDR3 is TGTGCCAGCAGCTTACTCCCCCAGAACAGGGAAGTATTCCGCGAGCAGTACTTC. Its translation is CASSLLPQNREVFREQYF.

Here the CDR3 reads CASRTGTGGTDTQYF. CDR3 coding DNA: TGTGCCAGCAGGACCGGGACAGGAGGCACAGATACGCAGTATTTT. The rearrangement uses TRBV2 and TRBJ2-3; TRBD1 aligns across 8 bases. The germline gives CDR1 SNHLY, CDR2 FYNNEI. The CDR3 sequence is 15 residues long. Trimming took 6 bases from V and 1 from J; bases not matched to a gene: 6.

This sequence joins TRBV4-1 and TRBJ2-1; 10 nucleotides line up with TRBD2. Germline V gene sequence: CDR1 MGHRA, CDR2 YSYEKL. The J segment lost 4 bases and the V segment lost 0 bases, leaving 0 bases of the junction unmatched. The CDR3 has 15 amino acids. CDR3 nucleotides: TGCGCCAGCAGCCAAGATAGCGGGGGGTACAATGAGCAGTTCTTC. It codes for CASSQDSGGYNEQFF.

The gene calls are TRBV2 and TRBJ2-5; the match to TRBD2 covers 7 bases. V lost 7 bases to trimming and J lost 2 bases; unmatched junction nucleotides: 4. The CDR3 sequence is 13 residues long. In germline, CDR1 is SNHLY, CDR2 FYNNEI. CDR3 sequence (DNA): TGTGCCAGCACCCGCGGGAGACAAGAGACCCAGTACTTC. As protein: CASTRGRQETQYF.

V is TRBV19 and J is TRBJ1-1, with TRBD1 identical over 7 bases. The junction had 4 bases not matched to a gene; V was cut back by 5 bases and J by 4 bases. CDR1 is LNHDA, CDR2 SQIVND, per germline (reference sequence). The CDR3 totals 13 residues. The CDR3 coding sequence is TGTGCCAGTAGTGACAGGGTGGGCACTGAAGCTTTCTTT. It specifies CASSDRVGTEAFF.